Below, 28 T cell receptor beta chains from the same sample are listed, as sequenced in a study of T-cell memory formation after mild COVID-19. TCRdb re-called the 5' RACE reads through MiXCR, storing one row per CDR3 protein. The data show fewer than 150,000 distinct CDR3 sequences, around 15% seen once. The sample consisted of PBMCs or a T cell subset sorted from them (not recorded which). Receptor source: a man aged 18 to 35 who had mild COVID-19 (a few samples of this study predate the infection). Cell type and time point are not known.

The CDR3 DNA follows: TGTGCCAGCAGCTTAGGTACAGGGGGCGCAAATACGCAGTATTTT. As protein: CASSLGTGGANTQYF. This chain joins TRBV11-2 and TRBJ2-3; TRBD1 aligns across 9 bases. The CDR3 spans 15 residues. V shed 1 base and J 7 bases; nucleotides not matched to a gene: 6. Per germline, CDR1 SGHAT and CDR2 FQNNGV. Full variable domain (outside the CDR3, taken from reference TRBV11-2 and TRBJ2-3): EAGVAQSPRYKIIEKRQSVAFWCNPISGHATLYWYQQILGQGPKLLIQFQNNGVVDDSQLPKDRFSAERLKGVDSTLKIQPAKLEDSAVYLCASSLGTGGANTQYFGPGTRLTVL.

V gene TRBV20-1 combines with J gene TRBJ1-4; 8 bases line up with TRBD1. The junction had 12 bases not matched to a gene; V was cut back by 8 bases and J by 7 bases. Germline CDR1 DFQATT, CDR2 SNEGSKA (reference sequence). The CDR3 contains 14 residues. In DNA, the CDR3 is TGCAGTTCGGCCCAGGGGGCAGGTAGTGAAAAACTGTTTTTT. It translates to CSSAQGAGSEKLFF.

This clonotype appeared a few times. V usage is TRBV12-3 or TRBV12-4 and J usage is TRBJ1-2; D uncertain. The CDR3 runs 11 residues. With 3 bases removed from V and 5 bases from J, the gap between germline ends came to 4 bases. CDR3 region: CASSLMYGYTF. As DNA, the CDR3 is TGTGCCAGCAGTTTGATGTATGGCTACACCTTC.

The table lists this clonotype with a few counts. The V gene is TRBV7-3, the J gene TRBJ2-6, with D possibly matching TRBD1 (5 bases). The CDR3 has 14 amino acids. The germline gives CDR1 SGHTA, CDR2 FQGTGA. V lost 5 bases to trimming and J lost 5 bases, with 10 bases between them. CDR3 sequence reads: CASSPQGRANVLTF. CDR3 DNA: TGTGCCAGCAGCCCCCAGGGAAGGGCCAACGTCCTGACTTTC.

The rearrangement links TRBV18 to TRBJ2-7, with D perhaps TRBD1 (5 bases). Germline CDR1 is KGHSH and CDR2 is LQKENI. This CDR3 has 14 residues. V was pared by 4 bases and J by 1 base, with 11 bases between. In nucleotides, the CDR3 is TGTGCCAGCTCACTGGGGCCGGCTTCCTACGAGCAGTACTTC. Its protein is CASSLGPASYEQYF.

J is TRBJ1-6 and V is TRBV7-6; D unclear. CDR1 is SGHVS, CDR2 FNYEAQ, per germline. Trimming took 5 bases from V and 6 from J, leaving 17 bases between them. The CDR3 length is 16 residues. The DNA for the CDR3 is TGTGCCAGCAGCGTAGGACCCCGGGGTTTTAATTCACCCCTCCACTTT. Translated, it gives CASSVGPRGFNSPLHF.

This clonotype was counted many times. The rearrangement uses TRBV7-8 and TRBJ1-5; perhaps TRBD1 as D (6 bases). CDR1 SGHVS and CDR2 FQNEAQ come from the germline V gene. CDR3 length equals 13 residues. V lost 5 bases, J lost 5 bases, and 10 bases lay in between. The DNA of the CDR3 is TGTGCCAGCAGCCCGGACAGAGATCAGCCCCAGCATTTT. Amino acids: CASSPDRDQPQHF.

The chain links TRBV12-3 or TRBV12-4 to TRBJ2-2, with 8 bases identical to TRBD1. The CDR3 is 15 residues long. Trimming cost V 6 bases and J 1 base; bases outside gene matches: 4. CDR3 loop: CASRPGTGNTGELFF. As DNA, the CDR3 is TGTGCCAGCAGACCCGGGACAGGGAACACCGGGGAGCTGTTTTTT.

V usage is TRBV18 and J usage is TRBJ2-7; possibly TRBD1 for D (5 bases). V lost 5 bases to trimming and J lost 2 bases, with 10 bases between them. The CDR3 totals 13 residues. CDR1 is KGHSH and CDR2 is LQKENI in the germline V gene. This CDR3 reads CASSRQQAYEQYV. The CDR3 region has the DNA TGTGCCAGCTCAAGACAGCAAGCCTACGAGCAGTACGTC.

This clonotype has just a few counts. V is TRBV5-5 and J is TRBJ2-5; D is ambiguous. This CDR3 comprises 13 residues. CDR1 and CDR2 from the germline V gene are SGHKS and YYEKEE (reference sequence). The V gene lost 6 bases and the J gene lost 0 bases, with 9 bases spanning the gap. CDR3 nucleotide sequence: TGTGCCAGCACCTCTGGGTACCAAGAGACCCAGTACTTC. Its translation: CASTSGYQETQYF.

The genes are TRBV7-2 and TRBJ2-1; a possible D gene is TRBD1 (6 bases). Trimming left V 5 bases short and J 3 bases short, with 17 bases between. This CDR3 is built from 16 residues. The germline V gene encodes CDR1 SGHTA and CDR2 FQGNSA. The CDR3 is CASSPRRGRDYNEQFF. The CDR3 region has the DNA TGTGCCAGCAGCCCACGCAGGGGTAGGGACTACAATGAGCAGTTCTTC.

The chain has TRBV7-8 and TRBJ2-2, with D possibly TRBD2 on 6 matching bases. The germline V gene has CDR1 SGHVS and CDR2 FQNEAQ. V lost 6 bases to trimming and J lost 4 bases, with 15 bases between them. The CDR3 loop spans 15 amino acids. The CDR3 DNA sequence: TGTGCCAGCAGACCAGACGGGGGTGGCACCGGGGAGCTGTTTTTT. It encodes CASRPDGGGTGELFF.

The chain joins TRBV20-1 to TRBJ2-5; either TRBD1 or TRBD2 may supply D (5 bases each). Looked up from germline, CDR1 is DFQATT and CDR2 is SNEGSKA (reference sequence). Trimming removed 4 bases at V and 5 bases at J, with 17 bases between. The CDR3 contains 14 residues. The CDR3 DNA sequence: TGCAGTGCTACGGGGACGGCGCGGAGGGAGACCCAGTACTTC. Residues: CSATGTARRETQYF.

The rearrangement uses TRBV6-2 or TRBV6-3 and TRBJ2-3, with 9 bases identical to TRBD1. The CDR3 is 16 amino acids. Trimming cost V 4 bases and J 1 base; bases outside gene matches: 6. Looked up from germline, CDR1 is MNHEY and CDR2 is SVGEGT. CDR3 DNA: TGTGCCAGCAGTTGGGACAGGGAGGAGGGCACAGATACGCAGTATTTT. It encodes CASSWDREEGTDTQYF.

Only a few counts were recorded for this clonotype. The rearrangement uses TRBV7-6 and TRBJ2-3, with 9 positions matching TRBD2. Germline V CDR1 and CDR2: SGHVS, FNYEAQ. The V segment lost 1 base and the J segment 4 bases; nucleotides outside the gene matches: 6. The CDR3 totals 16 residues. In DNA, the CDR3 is TGTGCCAGCAGCTTAGGCGCTAGCGGGGTGGCAGATACGCAGTATTTT. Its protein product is CASSLGASGVADTQYF.

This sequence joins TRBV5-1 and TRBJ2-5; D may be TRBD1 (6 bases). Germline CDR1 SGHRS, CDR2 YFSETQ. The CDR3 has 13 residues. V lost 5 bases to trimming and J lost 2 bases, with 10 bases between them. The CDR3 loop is CASRRQEQETQYF. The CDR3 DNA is TGCGCCAGCAGAAGACAGGAGCAAGAGACCCAGTACTTC.

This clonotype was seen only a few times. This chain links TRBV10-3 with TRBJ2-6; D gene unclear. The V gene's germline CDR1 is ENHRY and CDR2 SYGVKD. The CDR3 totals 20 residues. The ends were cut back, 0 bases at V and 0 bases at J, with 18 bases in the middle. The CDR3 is CAISESTPVGPSSGANVLTF. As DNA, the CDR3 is TGTGCCATCAGTGAGTCGACTCCGGTTGGGCCCAGCTCTGGGGCCAACGTCCTGACTTTC.

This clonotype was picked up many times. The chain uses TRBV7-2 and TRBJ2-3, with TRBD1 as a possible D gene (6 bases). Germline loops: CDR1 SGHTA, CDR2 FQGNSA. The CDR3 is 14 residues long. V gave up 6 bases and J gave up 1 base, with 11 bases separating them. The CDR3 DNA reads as TGTGCCAGCAGTTTGGGGGCGGGCACAGATACGCAGTATTTT. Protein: CASSLGAGTDTQYF.

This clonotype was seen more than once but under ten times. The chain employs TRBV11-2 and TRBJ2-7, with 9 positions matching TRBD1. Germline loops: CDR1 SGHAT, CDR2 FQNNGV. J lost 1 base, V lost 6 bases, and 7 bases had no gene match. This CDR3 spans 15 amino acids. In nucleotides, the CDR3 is TGTGCCAGCAGAGCCGGGACAGGGATTTCCTACGAGCAGTACTTC. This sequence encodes CASRAGTGISYEQYF.

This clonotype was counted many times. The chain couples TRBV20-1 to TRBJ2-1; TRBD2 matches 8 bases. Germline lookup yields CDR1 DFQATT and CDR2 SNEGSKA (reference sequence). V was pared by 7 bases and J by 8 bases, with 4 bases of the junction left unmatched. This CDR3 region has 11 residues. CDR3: CSVAGSYEQFF. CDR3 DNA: TGCAGTGTAGCGGGAAGCTATGAGCAGTTCTTC.

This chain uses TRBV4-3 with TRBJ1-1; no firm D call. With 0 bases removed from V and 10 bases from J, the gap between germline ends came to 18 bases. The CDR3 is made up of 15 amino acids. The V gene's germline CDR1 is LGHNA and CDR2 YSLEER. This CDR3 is CASSQDRYFTSGAFF. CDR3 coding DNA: TGCGCCAGCAGCCAAGATAGGTACTTCACCTCGGGAGCTTTCTTT.

In DNA, the CDR3 is TGCGCCAGCAGCCAAGATCCGGGACAGGGGATACCTGGGGCCAACGTCCTGACTTTC. Its translation: CASSQDPGQGIPGANVLTF. This chain links TRBV4-1 with TRBJ2-6; 10 bases agree with TRBD1. Germline values: CDR1 MGHRA, CDR2 YSYEKL. The CDR3 consists of 19 residues. The ends lost 0 bases at V and 2 bases at J; junction bases unmatched: 7.

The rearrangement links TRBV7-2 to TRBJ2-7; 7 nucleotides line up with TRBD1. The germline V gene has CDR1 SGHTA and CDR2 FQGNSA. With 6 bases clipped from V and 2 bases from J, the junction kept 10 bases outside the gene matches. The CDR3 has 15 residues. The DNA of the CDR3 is TGTGCCAGCAGGTCTACCGGGACAGACGCCTACGAGCAGTACTTC. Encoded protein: CASRSTGTDAYEQYF.

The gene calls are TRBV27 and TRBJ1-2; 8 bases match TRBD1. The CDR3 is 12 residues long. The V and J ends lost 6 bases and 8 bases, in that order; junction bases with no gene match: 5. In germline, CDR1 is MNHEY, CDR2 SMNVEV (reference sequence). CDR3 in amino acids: CASSDRGLGYTF. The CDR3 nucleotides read TGTGCCAGCAGCGACAGGGGCCTCGGCTACACCTTC.

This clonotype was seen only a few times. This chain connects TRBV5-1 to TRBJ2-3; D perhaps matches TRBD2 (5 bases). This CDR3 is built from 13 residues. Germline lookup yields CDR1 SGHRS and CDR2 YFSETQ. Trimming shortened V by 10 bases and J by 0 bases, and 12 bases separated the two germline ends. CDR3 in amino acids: CAGSPGSTDTQYF. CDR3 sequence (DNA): TGCGCCGGGAGCCCGGGGAGCACAGATACGCAGTATTTT.

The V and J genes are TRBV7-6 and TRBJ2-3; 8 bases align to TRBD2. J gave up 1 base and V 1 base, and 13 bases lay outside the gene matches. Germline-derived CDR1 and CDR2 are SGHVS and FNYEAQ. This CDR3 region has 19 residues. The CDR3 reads CASSLGNTPGLGGTDTQYF. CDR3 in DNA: TGTGCCAGCAGCTTAGGCAACACCCCGGGACTAGGAGGCACAGATACGCAGTATTTT.

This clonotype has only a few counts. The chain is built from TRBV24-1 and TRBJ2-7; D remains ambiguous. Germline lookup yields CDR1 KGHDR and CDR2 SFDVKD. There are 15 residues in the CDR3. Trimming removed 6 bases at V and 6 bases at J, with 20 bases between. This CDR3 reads CATSPAGPSSGEQYV. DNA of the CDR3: TGTGCCACCAGTCCGGCAGGACCCAGCTCTGGCGAGCAGTACGTC.

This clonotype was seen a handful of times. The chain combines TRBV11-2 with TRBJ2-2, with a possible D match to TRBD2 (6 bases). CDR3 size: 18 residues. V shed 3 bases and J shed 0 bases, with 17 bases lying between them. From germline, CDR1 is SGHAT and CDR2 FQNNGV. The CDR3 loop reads CASSFFIAGPTNTGELFF. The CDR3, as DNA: TGTGCCAGCAGCTTTTTTATCGCGGGGCCTACGAACACCGGGGAGCTGTTTTTT.